What follows are 14 T cell receptor beta chains derived from one specimen sequenced in a study of blood T cells in healthy people across ages. A second roughly 7 to 12 cycle PCR used barcoded and J-beta primers. TCRdb re-derived calls from the 5' RACE reads in MiXCR, one entry per CDR3 protein. The repertoire holds 1.5 million to 2 million distinct CDR3 sequences, 49% seen once, with about 2.1% in the top ten. Specimen: blood. Source of these receptors: a woman in her thirties or forties in good health.

This clonotype was seen a handful of times. The rearrangement links TRBV6-6 to TRBJ2-4, with 7 bases that match TRBD1. The CDR3 extends over 15 amino acids. Trimming at V came to 2 bases and at J to 7 bases, leaving 8 bases not matched to a gene. Germline V gene lookup returns CDR1 MNHNY and CDR2 SVGAGI (reference sequence). The CDR3 DNA is TGTGCCAGCAGTTACCGAGAGACAGGGCGGAACATTCAGTACTTC. It is translated as CASSYRETGRNIQYF.

The gene calls are TRBV4-1 and TRBJ1-4; D gene uncertain. The CDR3 is 12 amino acids. CDR1 is MGHRA, CDR2 YSYEKL, per germline. V lost 1 base and J 13 bases, leaving 10 bases between the germline ends. In DNA form, the CDR3 reads TGCGCCAGCAGCCAAGGTTTACCGGGACTGTTTTTT. Its protein product is CASSQGLPGLFF.

The J gene is TRBJ1-4, the V gene TRBV27; no firm D call. The germline V gene encodes CDR1 MNHEY and CDR2 SMNVEV (reference sequence). Trimming pared 6 bases from V and 6 bases from J, leaving 14 bases between. The CDR3 runs to 14 residues. The CDR3 here is CASSHDGSYEKLFF. CDR3 coding DNA: TGTGCCAGCAGCCATGACGGAAGTTATGAAAAACTGTTTTTT.

This chain links TRBV27 with TRBJ2-1; 8 bases agree with TRBD1. Germline V gene sequence: CDR1 MNHEY, CDR2 SMNVEV (reference sequence). The CDR3 length is 14 residues. The J segment lost 7 bases and the V segment lost 5 bases, leaving 7 bases of the junction unmatched. The CDR3 sequence is CASSGNRQGNEQFF. The CDR3 DNA follows: TGTGCCAGCAGTGGGAATAGACAGGGGAATGAGCAGTTCTTC.

There are a few counts of this clonotype. The V gene is TRBV20-1, the J gene TRBJ2-5; D is unresolved. The end of the DNA fits TRBJ2-7 better, so the J call may be wrong. There are 11 residues in the CDR3. Looked up from germline, CDR1 is DFQATT and CDR2 is SNEGSKA (reference sequence). Here the CDR3 DNA reads TGCAGTGCTAGACGCCGAGACGAGCAGTACTTC. It specifies CSARRRDEQYF.

The chain couples TRBV27 to TRBJ2-1; D remains ambiguous. Trimming shortened V by 6 bases and J by 6 bases, and 9 bases separated the two germline ends. The CDR3 has 12 amino acids. Germline V gene data show CDR1 as MNHEY and CDR2 as SMNVEV (reference sequence). DNA for the CDR3: TGTGCCAGCAGGGAAAGTGGCAATGAGCAGTTCTTC. Amino acid sequence: CASRESGNEQFF.

The chain recombines TRBV20-1 with TRBJ1-5; D perhaps matches TRBD1 (5 bases). The germline gives CDR1 DFQATT, CDR2 SNEGSKA (reference sequence). The CDR3 extends over 14 amino acids. The CDR3 DNA follows: TGCAGCATTCGTCGGGGCCTTAGTTCTCAGCCCCAGCATTTT. It is translated as CSIRRGLSSQPQHF.

The chain joins TRBV20-1 to TRBJ2-1; maybe TRBD2 (6 bases). The end of the DNA fits TRBJ2-7 better, so the J call may be wrong. The CDR3 extends over 14 amino acids. Germline V gene lookup returns CDR1 DFQATT and CDR2 SNEGSKA (reference sequence). The CDR3 is CSARDGGTVSEQYF. The DNA of the CDR3 is TGCAGTGCTAGAGATGGGGGGACTGTCAGTGAGCAGTACTTC.

This chain uses TRBV28 with TRBJ1-2; 8 bases are a match to TRBD1. The CDR3 spans 13 residues. The J segment lost 7 bases and the V segment lost 1 base, leaving 2 bases of the junction unmatched. Germline V gives CDR1 MDHEN, CDR2 SYDVKM. Here the CDR3 reads CASSLFQGAGYTF. The CDR3 DNA sequence: TGTGCCAGCAGTTTATTCCAGGGGGCTGGCTACACCTTC.

The chain combines TRBV29-1 with TRBJ2-5, with 9 bases matching TRBD2. The junction had 15 bases not matched to a gene; V was cut back by 0 bases and J by 1 base. Germline lookup yields CDR1 SQVTM and CDR2 ANQGSEA. The CDR3 is made up of 19 amino acids. The CDR3 protein is CSVEDSSGVAGEPQETQYF. As DNA, the CDR3 is TGCAGCGTTGAAGACTCATCCGGGGTAGCGGGGGAACCCCAAGAGACCCAGTACTTC.

This clonotype was seen many times. V gene TRBV5-1 combines with J gene TRBJ2-1; 11 bases agree with TRBD2. The CDR3 spans 19 residues. Losses at the gene ends were 0 bases for V and 0 bases for J; bases not matched to a gene: 8. The germline V gene has CDR1 SGHRS and CDR2 YFSETQ. CDR3 DNA: TGCGCCAGCAGCTTGGATCTAGCGGGGGGTCCGAGCTCCTACAATGAGCAGTTCTTC. Its translation is CASSLDLAGGPSSYNEQFF.

This clonotype was seen just once. V usage is TRBV11-2 and J usage is TRBJ2-4; 7 nucleotides line up with TRBD1. The J call is uncertain, as TRBJ2-5 better fits the DNA end. There are 15 residues in the CDR3. In germline, CDR1 is SGHAT, CDR2 FQNNGV. The CDR3 spells CASSLERGLQETQYF. The CDR3 nucleotides are TGTGCCAGCAGCTTAGAGAGGGGGCTACAAGAGACCCAGTACTTC.

This clonotype came up a few times. The chain has TRBV28 and TRBJ2-1; 7 nucleotides align to TRBD2. This CDR3 has 11 residues. Germline V gives CDR1 MDHEN, CDR2 SYDVKM. J gave up 7 bases and V 11 bases, and 5 bases lay outside the gene matches. CDR3 loop: CASLGGNEQFF. As DNA, the CDR3 is TGTGCCTCCCTGGGGGGGAATGAGCAGTTCTTC.

The J gene is TRBJ2-5, the V gene TRBV10-3; TRBD1 aligns across 8 bases. The end of the DNA is better explained by TRBJ2-7, so the J call may be wrong. This CDR3 comprises 12 residues. Per germline, CDR1 ENHRY and CDR2 SYGVKD. CDR3 bases: TGTGCCATCCAGGGGGCAGCCTACGAGCAGTACTTC. Translation gives CAIQGAAYEQYF.